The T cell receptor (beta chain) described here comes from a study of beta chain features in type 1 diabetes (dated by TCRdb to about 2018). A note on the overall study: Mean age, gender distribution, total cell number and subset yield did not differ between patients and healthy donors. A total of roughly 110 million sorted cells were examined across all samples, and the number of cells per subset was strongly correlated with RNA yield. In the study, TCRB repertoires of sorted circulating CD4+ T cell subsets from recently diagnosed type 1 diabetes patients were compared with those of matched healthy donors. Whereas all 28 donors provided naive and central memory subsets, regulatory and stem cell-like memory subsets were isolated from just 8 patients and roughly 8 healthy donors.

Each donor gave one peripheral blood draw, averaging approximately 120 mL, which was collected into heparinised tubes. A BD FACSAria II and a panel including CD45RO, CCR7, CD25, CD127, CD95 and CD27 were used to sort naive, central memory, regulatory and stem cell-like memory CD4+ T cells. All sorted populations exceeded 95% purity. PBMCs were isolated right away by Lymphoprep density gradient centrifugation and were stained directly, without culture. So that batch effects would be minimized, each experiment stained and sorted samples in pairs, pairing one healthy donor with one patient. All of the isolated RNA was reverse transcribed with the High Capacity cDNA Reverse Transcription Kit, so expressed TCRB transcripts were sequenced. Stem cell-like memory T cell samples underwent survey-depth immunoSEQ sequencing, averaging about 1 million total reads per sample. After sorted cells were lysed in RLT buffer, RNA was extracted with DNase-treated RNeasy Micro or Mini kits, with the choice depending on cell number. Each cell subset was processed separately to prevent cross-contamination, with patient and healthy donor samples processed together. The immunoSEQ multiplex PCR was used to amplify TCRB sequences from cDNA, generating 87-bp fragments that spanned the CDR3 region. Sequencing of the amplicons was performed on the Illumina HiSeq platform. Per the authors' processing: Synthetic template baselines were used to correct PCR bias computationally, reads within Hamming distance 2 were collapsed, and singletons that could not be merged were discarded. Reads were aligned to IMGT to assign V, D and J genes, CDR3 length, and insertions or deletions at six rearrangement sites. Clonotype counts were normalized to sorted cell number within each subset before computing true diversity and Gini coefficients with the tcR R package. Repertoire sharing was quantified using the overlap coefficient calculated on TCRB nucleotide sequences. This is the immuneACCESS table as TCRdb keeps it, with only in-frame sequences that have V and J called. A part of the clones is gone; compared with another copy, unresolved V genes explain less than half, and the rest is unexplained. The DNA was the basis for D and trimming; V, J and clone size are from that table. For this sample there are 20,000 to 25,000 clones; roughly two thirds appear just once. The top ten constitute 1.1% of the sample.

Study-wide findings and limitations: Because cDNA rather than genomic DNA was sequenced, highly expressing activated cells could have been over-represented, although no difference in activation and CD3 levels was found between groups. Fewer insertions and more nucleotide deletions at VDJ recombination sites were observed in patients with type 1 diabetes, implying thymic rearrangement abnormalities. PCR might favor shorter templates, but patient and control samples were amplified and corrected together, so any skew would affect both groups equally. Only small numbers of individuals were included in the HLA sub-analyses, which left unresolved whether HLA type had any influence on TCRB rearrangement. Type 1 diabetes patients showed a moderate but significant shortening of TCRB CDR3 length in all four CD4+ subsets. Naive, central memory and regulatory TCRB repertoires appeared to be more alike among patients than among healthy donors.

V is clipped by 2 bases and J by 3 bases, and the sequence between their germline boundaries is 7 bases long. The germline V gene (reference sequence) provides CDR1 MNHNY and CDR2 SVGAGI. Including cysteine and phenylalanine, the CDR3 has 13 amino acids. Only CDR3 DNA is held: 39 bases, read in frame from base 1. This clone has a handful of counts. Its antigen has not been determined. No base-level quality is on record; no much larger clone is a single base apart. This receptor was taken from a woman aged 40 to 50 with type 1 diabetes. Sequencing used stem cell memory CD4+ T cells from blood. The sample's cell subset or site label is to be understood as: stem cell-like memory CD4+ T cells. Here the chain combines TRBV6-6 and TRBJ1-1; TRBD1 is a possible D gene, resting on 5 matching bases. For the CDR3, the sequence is CASSYTGDTEAFF. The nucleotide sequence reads TGTGCCAGCAGTTACACGGGGGACACTGAAGCTTTCTTT.